Each of the 29 T cell receptor beta chains below was sequenced from the same sample in a study of HIV-infected patients and healthy controls. All unsorted peripheral T cells were captured because whole blood was used without fractionation. Reverse transcription used 500 to 550 ng RNA and constant-region primers for alpha and beta. Using multiplexing indices, alpha and beta chain libraries were generated apart by chain-specific third strand synthesis. Each CDR3 protein gets one entry after TCRdb re-called the 5' RACE reads with MiXCR. The table lists approximately 16,000 distinct CDR3 sequences, 9.4% of them singletons. The sample consisted of blood. The source is an adult in good health.

There are many counts of this clonotype. The CDR3 is CASRAEGTAYEQYF. The CDR3 region has the DNA TGTGCCAGCAGGGCCGAGGGGACAGCATACGAGCAGTACTTC. The chain uses TRBV2 and TRBJ2-7; 7 positions match TRBD1. The CDR3 runs 14 residues. Germline values: CDR1 SNHLY, CDR2 FYNNEI. J was trimmed by 4 bases and V by 6 bases; bases with no gene match: 9.

There are many counts of this clonotype. This chain connects TRBV23-1 to TRBJ2-7; no clear D gene. TRBV23-1 qualifies as an ORF whose function is uncertain. This CDR3 comprises 11 residues. V was clipped by 6 bases and J by 3 bases, with 6 bases between them. The CDR3 sequence: CASRLLYEQYV. The CDR3, as DNA: TGCGCCAGCAGACTGCTCTACGAGCAGTACGTC.

The table lists this clonotype with many counts. V is TRBV11-2 and J is TRBJ2-3; 9 bases match TRBD2. After removal of 5 bases from V and 5 bases from J, the junction contained 11 bases not matched to a gene. Germline loops: CDR1 SGHAT, CDR2 FQNNGV. The CDR3 is 16 residues long. CDR3: CASSPIAGEARDTQYF. CDR3 nucleotide sequence: TGTGCCAGCAGCCCGATAGCGGGAGAAGCTAGAGATACGCAGTATTTT.

As DNA, the CDR3 is TGCAGTGCTAGAGGACAGCCTACCTACGAGCAGTACTTC. Translated: CSARGQPTYEQYF. This chain uses TRBV20-1 with TRBJ2-7; D perhaps matches TRBD1 (5 bases). V lost 1 base and J lost 2, with 9 bases in between. This CDR3 is built from 13 residues. CDR1 DFQATT and CDR2 SNEGSKA come from the germline V gene (reference sequence).

This sequence joins TRBV6-5 and TRBJ2-7; D remains unclear. The CDR3 is made up of 13 amino acids. The V gene's germline CDR1 is MNHEY and CDR2 SVGAGI. Between the trimmed V and J ends, which lost 0 bases and 6 bases, there was a span of 9 bases. The CDR3 is CASSYSSPLEQYF. The CDR3 DNA reads TGTGCCAGCAGTTACTCTTCCCCTCTCGAGCAGTACTTC.

This clonotype was detected ten times or more. The V call is TRBV19, the J call TRBJ2-4; 9 bases align to TRBD1. Germline V gene sequence: CDR1 LNHDA, CDR2 SQIVND (reference sequence). The CDR3 contains 16 residues. V was clipped by 5 bases and J by 2 bases; unmatched bases: 7. The CDR3 reads CASSDDRGNSKNIQYF. As DNA, the CDR3 is TGTGCCAGTAGTGATGACAGGGGGAACTCCAAAAACATTCAGTACTTC.

By sample share, this clonotype is medium-sized. The chain couples TRBV6-2 or TRBV6-3 to TRBJ2-3, with 9 nucleotides matching TRBD2. Germline CDR1 reads MNHEY; CDR2 reads SVGEGT. V was clipped by 6 bases and J by 0 bases; unmatched bases: 4. The CDR3 covers 15 residues. The CDR3 reads CASSRGLASTDTQYF. The DNA for the CDR3 is TGTGCCAGCAGCCGAGGACTAGCGAGCACAGATACGCAGTATTTT.

The table lists this clonotype with many counts. This chain links TRBV28 with TRBJ2-4, with D perhaps matching TRBD1 or TRBD2 (6 bases each). This CDR3 contains 14 residues. From germline, CDR1 is MDHEN and CDR2 SYDVKM. The V and J ends lost 7 bases and 9 bases respectively, with 19 bases between them. In DNA form, the CDR3 reads TGTGCCAGCACCCTATATGGCAGGGGAGGCATTCAGTACTTC. Amino acid sequence: CASTLYGRGGIQYF.

This clonotype has at least ten counts. The V call is TRBV7-9, the J call TRBJ2-7; 9 nucleotides line up with TRBD2. There are 15 residues in the CDR3. The V and J ends lost 4 bases and 2 bases, in that order; junction bases with no gene match: 6. CDR1 is SEHNR, CDR2 FQNEAQ, per germline (reference sequence). CDR3 residues: CASSSSSGATYEQYF. The CDR3 DNA is TGTGCCAGCAGCTCCTCTAGCGGGGCGACCTACGAGCAGTACTTC.

By its share, this clonotype is medium-sized. This sequence joins TRBV28 and TRBJ1-2, with unresolved D. The CDR3 runs 14 residues. Looked up from germline, CDR1 is MDHEN and CDR2 is SYDVKM. V was clipped by 6 bases and J by 7 bases, with 18 bases between them. This chain's CDR3 is CASSPPGTLPGYTF. CDR3 sequence (DNA): TGTGCCAGCAGCCCCCCGGGAACTCTCCCTGGCTACACCTTC.

In this sample, this clonotype turned up a few times. This chain joins TRBV6-5 and TRBJ2-2; D may be TRBD1 (6 bases). The germline V and J ends were trimmed by 6 bases and 5 bases, with 16 bases remaining between them. The CDR3 spans 15 residues. The V gene's germline CDR1 is MNHEY and CDR2 SVGAGI. CDR3 sequence reads: CASRRVTGKTGELFF. CDR3 sequence (DNA): TGTGCCAGCAGGCGGGTGACAGGAAAGACCGGGGAGCTGTTTTTT.

By its share, this clonotype is medium-sized (0.01 to 0.1%). This sequence joins TRBV12-3 or TRBV12-4 and TRBJ2-1, with a weak D call TRBD2 (5 bases). CDR3 length: 12 amino acids. Trimming took 5 bases from V and 3 from J, leaving 5 bases between them. The CDR3 DNA reads TGTGCCAGCAGTCGGGACTACAATGAGCAGTTCTTC. Translating gives CASSRDYNEQFF.

This clonotype is deemed medium-sized. The V and J genes are TRBV6-1 and TRBJ1-2; 9 bases map to TRBD1. The CDR3 runs to 13 residues. Germline lookup yields CDR1 MNHNS and CDR2 SASEGT. V gave up 8 bases and J gave up 5 bases; unmatched junction bases: 6. The CDR3, as DNA: TGTGCCAGCTTTGACAGGGGGAGGTATGGCTACACCTTC. Translation gives CASFDRGRYGYTF.

The chain employs TRBV20-1 and TRBJ2-1; 16 bases align to TRBD2. The CDR3 covers 17 residues. The germline gives CDR1 DFQATT, CDR2 SNEGSKA (reference sequence). The V gene end was trimmed by 3 bases and the J gene end by 8 bases; junction bases not matched to a gene: 10. The CDR3 region has the DNA TGCAGTGCTAGCTCTGCGGGACTAGCGGGAGGGGGCCATGAGCAGTTCTTC. Protein sequence: CSASSAGLAGGGHEQFF.

This clonotype has at least ten counts. V and J are TRBV7-9 and TRBJ2-1, with TRBD2 matching 8 bases. The CDR3 covers 16 residues. Germline-derived CDR1 and CDR2 are SEHNR and FQNEAQ (reference sequence). V was clipped by 3 bases and J by 6 bases; unmatched bases: 10. CDR3 amino acids: CASSFRASSGPNEQFF. CDR3 coding DNA: TGTGCCAGCAGCTTTAGAGCGTCTAGCGGGCCCAATGAGCAGTTCTTC. Variable domain in full (rest from reference TRBV7-9 and TRBJ2-1): DTGVSQNPRHKITKRGQNVTFRCDPISEHNRLYWYRQTLGQGPEFLTYFQNEAQLEKSRLLSDRFSAERPKGSFSTLEIQRTEQGDSAMYLCASSFRASSGPNEQFFGPGTRLTVL.

This clonotype was recorded at least ten times. The J gene is TRBJ1-1, the V gene TRBV27, with 8 bases lining up with TRBD1. The CDR3 is 15 residues long. The V and J ends lost 2 bases and 4 bases, in that order; junction bases with no gene match: 6. Germline assignment: CDR1 MNHEY and CDR2 SMNVEV (reference sequence). CDR3 protein: CASSLTDRVRTEAFF. The CDR3 region has the DNA TGTGCCAGCAGTTTAACGGACAGGGTTCGCACTGAAGCTTTCTTT.

Ten or more counts support this clonotype. This rearrangement joins TRBV29-1 to TRBJ2-1, with 8 bases that match TRBD2. The CDR3 has 16 residues. Germline assignment: CDR1 SQVTM and CDR2 ANQGSEA. Trimming took 1 base from V and 2 from J; bases not matched to a gene: 7. The CDR3 sequence is CSVEGVTSGTYNEQFF. The CDR3, as DNA: TGCAGCGTTGAAGGGGTAACTAGCGGCACCTACAATGAGCAGTTCTTC.

Many counts were recorded for this clonotype. The rearrangement links TRBV6-2 or TRBV6-3 to TRBJ2-1; D gene uncertain. The CDR3 runs 14 residues. Deletions cut 7 bases from V and 4 bases from J, with 14 bases between. Germline CDR1 and CDR2: MNHEY and SVGEGT. CDR3 protein: CASTMMDRYNEQFF. The CDR3 region has the DNA TGTGCCAGCACCATGATGGACCGTTACAATGAGCAGTTCTTC.

By sample fraction, this clonotype is medium-sized (0.01 to 0.1%). The chain recombines TRBV28 with TRBJ2-1, with a tentative D call TRBD1 (7 bases). V lost 7 bases and J lost 4, with 20 bases in between. CDR3 length: 16 residues. Germline loops: CDR1 MDHEN, CDR2 SYDVKM. The CDR3: CASNPAGGTTYNEQFF. The DNA of the CDR3 is TGTGCCAGCAACCCCGCAGGGGGGACAACGTACAATGAGCAGTTCTTC.

The CDR3 DNA is TGTGCCAGTAGTATAGATCCACTGATCTTTTCTGAAGATACGCAGTATTTT. Residues: CASSIDPLIFSEDTQYF. The chain employs TRBV19 and TRBJ2-3; D not certain. The CDR3 loop spans 17 amino acids. Germline CDR1 reads LNHDA; CDR2 reads SQIVND (reference sequence). V lost 0 bases and J 5 bases, leaving 18 bases between the germline ends.

Many counts were recorded for this clonotype. V is TRBV20-1 and J is TRBJ1-2; perhaps TRBD1 as D (5 bases). Germline values: CDR1 DFQATT, CDR2 SNEGSKA (reference sequence). The germline V and J ends were trimmed by 0 bases and 6 bases, with 8 bases remaining between them. The CDR3 runs to 12 residues. For the CDR3, the DNA is TGCAGTGCTAGAGAGGGGGATCATGGCTACACCTTC. Encoded protein: CSAREGDHGYTF.

This clonotype was seen repeatedly, ten times or more. This chain connects TRBV20-1 to TRBJ2-5; the D gene is possibly TRBD1 (6 bases). The germline V and J ends were trimmed by 0 bases and 2 bases, with 16 bases remaining between them. Germline loops: CDR1 DFQATT, CDR2 SNEGSKA (reference sequence). The CDR3 sequence is 16 residues long. In DNA form, the CDR3 reads TGCAGTGCTAGAGATCTGGCACAGGGTAAACAAGAGACCCAGTACTTC. Protein: CSARDLAQGKQETQYF.

On this clonotype itself: This could be a read error, since a much larger clone is one nucleotide away. V is TRBV12-3 or TRBV12-4 and J is TRBJ2-3; the D is unclear. Deletions cut 4 bases from V and 4 bases from J, with 3 bases between. The length of the CDR3 is 11 residues. CDR3 in DNA: TGTGCCAGCAGTTCCGCAGATACGCAGTATTTT. Translation: CASSSADTQYF.

A word on this clonotype: With a much larger clone just one base away, this may be a read error. This chain links TRBV19 with TRBJ2-1, with 12 bases aligning to TRBD2. The CDR3 runs 18 residues. Germline trimming cut 1 base from V and 8 bases from J; bases unmatched to any gene: 12. CDR1 and CDR2 (germline): LNHDA, SQIVND (reference sequence). The CDR3 reads CASSIGGTSGRSIDEQFF. The CDR3 coding sequence is TGTGCCAGTAGTATAGGGGGAACTAGCGGGAGGTCCATCGATGAGCAGTTCTTC. Complete variable domain (other parts from reference TRBV19 and TRBJ2-1): DGGITQSPKYLFRKEGQNVTLSCEQNLNHDAMYWYRQDPGQGLRLIYYSQIVNDFQKGDIAEGYSVSREKKESFPLTVTSAQKNPTAFYLCASSIGGTSGRSIDEQFFGPGTRLTVL.

This clonotype is classed as medium-sized (0.01 to 0.1%). The chain carries TRBV2 and TRBJ2-5, with 10 bases that match TRBD1. V lost 4 bases to trimming and J lost 5 bases; unmatched junction nucleotides: 4. The CDR3 is made up of 14 amino acids. Germline CDR1 reads SNHLY; CDR2 reads FYNNEI. The chain's CDR3 is CASSAGTGAETQYF. The CDR3 bases are TGTGCCAGCAGTGCAGGGACAGGGGCCGAGACCCAGTACTTC. Using reference TRBV2 and TRBJ2-5 for the parts outside the CDR3, the full variable domain is EPEVTQTPSHQVTQMGQEVILRCVPISNHLYFYWYRQILGQKVEFLVSFYNNEISEKSEIFDDQFSVERPDGSNFTLKIRSTKLEDSAMYFCASSAGTGAETQYFGPGTRLLVL.

This clonotype turned up a few times. The chain couples TRBV19 to TRBJ2-1, with TRBD2 identical over 14 bases. Germline assignment: CDR1 LNHDA and CDR2 SQIVND (reference sequence). The CDR3 totals 17 residues. V was pared by 4 bases and J by 14 bases, with 16 bases of the junction left unmatched. The CDR3 reads CASSTLQGLAGDPMKFF. For the CDR3, the DNA is TGTGCCAGTAGTACGCTCCAGGGACTAGCGGGAGATCCTATGAAGTTCTTC.

The rearrangement joins TRBV7-2 to TRBJ2-1, with D perhaps TRBD1 or TRBD2 (5 bases each). CDR1 and CDR2 from the germline V gene are SGHTA and FQGNSA. V was pared by 5 bases and J by 7 bases, with 12 bases between. This CDR3 is built from 13 residues. The CDR3 nucleotides read TGTGCCAGCAGCGAAGGGGACGCGAATGAGCAGTTCTTC. It is translated as CASSEGDANEQFF.

This clonotype was recorded at least ten times. CDR3 in amino acids: CSATQGADQPQHF. The CDR3 DNA reads as TGCAGTGCGACGCAGGGGGCAGATCAGCCCCAGCATTTT. V and J are TRBV20-1 and TRBJ1-5; 8 bases agree with TRBD1. Germline V gives CDR1 DFQATT, CDR2 SNEGSKA (reference sequence). V lost 6 bases to trimming and J lost 5 bases; unmatched junction nucleotides: 6. There are 13 residues in the CDR3.

In this sample, this clonotype is medium-sized. The chain carries TRBV6-2 or TRBV6-3 and TRBJ1-5; D ambiguous. The CDR3 runs 13 residues. Per germline, CDR1 MNHEY and CDR2 SVGEGT. V was clipped by 8 bases and J by 5 bases, with 13 bases between them. In nucleotides, the CDR3 is TGTGCCAGCGGCGGAGGGTTCGATCAGCCCCAGCATTTT. This encodes CASGGGFDQPQHF.